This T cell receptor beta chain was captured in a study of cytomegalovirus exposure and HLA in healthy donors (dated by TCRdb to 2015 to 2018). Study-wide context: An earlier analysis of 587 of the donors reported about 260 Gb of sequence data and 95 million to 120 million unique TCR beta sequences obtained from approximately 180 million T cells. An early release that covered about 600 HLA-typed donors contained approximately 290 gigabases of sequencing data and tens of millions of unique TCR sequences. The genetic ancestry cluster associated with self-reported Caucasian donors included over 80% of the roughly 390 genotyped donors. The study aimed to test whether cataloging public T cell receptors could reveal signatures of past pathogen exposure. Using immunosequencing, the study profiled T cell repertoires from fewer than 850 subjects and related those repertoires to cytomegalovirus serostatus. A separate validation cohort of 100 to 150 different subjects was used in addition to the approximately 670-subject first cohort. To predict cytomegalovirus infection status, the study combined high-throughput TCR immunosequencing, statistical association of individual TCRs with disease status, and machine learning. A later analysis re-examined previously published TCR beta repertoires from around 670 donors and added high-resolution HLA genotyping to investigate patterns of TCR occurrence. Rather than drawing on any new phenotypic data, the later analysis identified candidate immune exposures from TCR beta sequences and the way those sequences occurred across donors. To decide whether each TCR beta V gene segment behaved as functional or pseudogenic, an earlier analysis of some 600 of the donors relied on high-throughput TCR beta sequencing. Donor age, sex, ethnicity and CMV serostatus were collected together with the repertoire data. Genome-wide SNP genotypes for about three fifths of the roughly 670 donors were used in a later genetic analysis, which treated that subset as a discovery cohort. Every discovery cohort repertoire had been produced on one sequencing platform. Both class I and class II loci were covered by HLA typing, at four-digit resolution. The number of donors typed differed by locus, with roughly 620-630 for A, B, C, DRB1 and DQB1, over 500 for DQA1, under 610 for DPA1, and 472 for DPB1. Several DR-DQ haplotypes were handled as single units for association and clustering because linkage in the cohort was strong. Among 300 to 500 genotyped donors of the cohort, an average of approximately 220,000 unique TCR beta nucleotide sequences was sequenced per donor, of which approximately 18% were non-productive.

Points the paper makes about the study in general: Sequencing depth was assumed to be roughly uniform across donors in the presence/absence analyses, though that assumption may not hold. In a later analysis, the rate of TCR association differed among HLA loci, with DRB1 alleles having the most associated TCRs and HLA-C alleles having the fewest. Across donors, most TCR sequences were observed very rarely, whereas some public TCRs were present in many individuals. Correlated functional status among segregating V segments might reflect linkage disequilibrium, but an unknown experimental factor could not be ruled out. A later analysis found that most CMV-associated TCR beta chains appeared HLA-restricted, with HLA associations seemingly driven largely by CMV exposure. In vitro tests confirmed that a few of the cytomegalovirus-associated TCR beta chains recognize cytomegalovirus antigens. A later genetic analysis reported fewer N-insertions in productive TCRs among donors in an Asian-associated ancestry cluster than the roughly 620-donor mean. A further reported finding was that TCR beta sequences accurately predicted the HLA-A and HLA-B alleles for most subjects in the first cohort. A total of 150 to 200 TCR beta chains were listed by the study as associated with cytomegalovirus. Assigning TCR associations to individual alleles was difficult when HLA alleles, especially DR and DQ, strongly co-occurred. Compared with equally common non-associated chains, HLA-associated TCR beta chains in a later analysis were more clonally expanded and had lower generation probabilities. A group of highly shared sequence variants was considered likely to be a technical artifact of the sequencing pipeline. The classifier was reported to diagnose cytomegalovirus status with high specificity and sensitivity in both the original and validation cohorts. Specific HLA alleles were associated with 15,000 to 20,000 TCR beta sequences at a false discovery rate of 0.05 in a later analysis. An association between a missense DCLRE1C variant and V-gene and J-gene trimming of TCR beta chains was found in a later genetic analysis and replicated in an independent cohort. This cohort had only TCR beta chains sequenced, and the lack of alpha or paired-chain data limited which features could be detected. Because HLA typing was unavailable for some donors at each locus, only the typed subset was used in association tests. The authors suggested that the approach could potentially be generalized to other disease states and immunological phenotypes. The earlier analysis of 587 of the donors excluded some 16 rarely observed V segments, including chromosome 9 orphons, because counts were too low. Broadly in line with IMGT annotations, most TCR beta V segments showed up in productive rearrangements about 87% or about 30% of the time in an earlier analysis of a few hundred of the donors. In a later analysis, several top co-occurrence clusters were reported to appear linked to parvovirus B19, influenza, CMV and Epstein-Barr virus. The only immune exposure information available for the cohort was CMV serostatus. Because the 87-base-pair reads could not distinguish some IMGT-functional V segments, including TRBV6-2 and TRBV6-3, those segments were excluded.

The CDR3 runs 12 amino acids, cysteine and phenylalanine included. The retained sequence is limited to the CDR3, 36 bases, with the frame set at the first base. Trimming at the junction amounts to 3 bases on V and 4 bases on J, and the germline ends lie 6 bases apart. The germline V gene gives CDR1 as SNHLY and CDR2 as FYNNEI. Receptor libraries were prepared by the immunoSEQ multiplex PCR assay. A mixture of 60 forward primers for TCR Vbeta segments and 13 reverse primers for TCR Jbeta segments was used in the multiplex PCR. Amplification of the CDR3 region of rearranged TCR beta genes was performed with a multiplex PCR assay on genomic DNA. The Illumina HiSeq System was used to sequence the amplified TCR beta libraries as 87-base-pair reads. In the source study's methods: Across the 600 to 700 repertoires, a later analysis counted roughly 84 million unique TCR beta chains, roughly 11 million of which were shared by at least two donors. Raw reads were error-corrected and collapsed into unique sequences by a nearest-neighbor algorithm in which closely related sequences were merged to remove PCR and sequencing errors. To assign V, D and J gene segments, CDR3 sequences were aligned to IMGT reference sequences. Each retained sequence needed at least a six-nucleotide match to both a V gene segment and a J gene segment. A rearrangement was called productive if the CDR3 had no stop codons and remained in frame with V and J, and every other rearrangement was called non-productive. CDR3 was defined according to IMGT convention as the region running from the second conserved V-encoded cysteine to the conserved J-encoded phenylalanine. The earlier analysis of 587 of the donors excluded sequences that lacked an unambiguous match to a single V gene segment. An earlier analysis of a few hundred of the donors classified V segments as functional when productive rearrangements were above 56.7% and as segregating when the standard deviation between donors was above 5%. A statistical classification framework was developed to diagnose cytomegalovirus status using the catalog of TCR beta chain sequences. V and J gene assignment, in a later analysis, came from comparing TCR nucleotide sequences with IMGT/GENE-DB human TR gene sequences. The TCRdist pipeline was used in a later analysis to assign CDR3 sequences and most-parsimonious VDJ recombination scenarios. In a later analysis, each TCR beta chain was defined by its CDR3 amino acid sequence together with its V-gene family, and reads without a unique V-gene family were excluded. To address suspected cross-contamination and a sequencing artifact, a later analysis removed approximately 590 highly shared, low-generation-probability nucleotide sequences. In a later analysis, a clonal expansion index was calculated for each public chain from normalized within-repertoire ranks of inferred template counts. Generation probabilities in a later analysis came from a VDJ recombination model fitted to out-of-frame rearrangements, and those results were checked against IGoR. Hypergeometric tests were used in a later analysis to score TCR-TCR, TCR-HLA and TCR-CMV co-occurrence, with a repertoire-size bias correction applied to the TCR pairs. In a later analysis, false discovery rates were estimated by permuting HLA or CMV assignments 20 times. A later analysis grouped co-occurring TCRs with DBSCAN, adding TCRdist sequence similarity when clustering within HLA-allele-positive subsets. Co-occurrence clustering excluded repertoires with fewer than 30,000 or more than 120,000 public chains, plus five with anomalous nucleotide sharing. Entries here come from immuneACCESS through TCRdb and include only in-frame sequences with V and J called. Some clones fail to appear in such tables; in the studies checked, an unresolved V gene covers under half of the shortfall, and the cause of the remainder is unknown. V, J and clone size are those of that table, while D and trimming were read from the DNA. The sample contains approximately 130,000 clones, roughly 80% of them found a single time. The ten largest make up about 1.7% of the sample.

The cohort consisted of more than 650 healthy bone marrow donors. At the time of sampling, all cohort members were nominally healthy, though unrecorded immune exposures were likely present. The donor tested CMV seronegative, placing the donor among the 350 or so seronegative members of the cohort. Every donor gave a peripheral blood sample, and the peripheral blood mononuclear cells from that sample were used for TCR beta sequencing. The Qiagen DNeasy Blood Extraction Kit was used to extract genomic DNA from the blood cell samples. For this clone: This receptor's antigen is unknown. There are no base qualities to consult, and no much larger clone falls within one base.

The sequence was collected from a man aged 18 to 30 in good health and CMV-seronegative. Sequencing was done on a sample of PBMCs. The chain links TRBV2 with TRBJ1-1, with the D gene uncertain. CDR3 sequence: CASSDRLTEAFF. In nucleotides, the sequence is TGTGCCAGCAGTGATAGACTCACTGAAGCTTTCTTT.